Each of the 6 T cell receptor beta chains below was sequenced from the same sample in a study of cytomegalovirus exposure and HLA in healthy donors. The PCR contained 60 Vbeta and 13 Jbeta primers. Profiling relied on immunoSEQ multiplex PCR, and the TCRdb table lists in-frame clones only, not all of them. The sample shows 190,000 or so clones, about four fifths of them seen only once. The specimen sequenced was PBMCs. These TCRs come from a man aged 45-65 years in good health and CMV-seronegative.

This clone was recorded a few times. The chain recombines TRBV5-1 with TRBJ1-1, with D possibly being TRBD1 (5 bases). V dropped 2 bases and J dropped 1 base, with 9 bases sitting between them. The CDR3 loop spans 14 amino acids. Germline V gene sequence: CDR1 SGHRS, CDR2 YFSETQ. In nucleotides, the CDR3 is TGCGCCAGCAGCTTAAATGGACAGAACACTGAAGCTTTCTTT. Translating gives CASSLNGQNTEAFF. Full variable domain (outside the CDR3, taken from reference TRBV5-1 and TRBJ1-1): KAGVTQTPRYLIKTRGQQVTLSCSPISGHRSVSWYQQTPGQGLQFLFEYFSETQRNKGNFPGRFSGRQFSNSRSEMNVSTLELGDSALYLCASSLNGQNTEAFFGQGTRLTVV.

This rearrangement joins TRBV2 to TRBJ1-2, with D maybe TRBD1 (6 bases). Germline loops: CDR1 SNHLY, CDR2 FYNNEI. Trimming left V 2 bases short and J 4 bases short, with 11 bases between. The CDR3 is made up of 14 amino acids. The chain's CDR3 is CASSEQGMSYGYTF. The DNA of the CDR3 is TGTGCCAGCAGTGAACAGGGGATGAGCTATGGCTACACCTTC.

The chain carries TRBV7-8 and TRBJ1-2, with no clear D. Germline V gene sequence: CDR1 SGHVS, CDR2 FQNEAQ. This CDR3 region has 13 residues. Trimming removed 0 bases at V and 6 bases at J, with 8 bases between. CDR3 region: CASSLARQDGYTF. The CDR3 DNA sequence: TGTGCCAGCAGCTTAGCGAGACAAGATGGCTACACCTTC.

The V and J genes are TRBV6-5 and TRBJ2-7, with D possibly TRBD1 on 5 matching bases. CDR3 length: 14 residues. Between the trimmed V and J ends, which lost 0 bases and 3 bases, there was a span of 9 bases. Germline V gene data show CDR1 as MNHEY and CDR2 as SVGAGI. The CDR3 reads CASSYSGLVYEQYF. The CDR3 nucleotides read TGTGCCAGCAGTTACTCGGGGCTTGTCTACGAGCAGTACTTC.

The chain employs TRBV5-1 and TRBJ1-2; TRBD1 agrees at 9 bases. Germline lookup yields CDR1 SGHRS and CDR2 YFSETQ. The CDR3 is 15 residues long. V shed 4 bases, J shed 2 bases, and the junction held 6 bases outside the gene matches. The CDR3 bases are TGCGCCAGCAGCCTGATCGGACAGGGGAACTATGGCTACACCTTC. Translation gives CASSLIGQGNYGYTF.

The CDR3 loop reads CSTQNGSSRETQYF. CDR3 in DNA: TGTTCCACCCAAAATGGGTCTAGCCGAGAGACCCAGTACTTC. This chain links TRBV7-9 with TRBJ2-5; maybe TRBD2 (5 bases). CDR1 is SEHNR and CDR2 is FQNEAQ in the germline V gene (reference sequence). The CDR3 consists of 14 residues. The whole variable domain, filled in from reference TRBV7-9 and TRBJ2-5, reads DTGVSQNPRHKITKRGQNVTFRCDPISEHNRLYWYRQTLGQGPEFLTYFQNEAQLEKSRLLSDRFSAERPKGSFSTLEIQRTEQGDSAMYLCSTQNGSSRETQYFGPGTRLLVL.